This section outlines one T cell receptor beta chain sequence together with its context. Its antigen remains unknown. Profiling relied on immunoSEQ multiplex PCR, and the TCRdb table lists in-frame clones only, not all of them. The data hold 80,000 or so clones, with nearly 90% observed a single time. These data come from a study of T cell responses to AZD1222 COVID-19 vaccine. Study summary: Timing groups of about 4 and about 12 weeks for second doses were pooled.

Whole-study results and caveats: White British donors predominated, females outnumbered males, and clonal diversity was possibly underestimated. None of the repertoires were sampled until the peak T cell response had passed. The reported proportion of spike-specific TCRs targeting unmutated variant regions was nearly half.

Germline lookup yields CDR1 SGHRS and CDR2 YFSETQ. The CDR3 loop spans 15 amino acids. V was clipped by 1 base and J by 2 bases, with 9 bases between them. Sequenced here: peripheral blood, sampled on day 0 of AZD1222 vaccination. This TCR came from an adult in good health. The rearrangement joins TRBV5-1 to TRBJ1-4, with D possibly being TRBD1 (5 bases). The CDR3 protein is CASSLTGTTNEKLFF. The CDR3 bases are TGCGCCAGCAGCTTGACCGGGACCACTAATGAAAAACTGTTTTTT. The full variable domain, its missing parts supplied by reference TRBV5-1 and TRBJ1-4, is KAGVTQTPRYLIKTRGQQVTLSCSPISGHRSVSWYQQTPGQGLQFLFEYFSETQRNKGNFPGRFSGRQFSNSRSEMNVSTLELGDSALYLCASSLTGTTNEKLFFGSGTQLSVL.